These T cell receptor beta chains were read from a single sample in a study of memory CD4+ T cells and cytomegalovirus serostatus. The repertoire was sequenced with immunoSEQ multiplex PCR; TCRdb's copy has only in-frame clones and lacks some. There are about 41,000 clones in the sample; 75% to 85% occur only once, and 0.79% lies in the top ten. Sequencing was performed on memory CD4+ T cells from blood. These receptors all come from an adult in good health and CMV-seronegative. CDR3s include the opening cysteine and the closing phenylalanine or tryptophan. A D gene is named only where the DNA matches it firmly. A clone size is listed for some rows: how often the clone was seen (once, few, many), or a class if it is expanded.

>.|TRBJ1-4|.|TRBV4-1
CASSQDLVQFREKLFF
TGCGCCAGCAGCCAAGATCTTGTACAGTTCAGAGAAAAACTGTTTTTT
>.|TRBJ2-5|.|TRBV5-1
CASSIQSRRETQYF
TGCGCCAGCAGCATCCAATCGAGGAGGGAGACCCAGTACTTC
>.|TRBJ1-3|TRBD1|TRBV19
CASSFTATGVTLGNTIYF
TGTGCCAGTAGTTTCACCGCCACAGGGGTCACCTTGGGAAACACCATATATTTT
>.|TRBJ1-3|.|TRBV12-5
CASGLSTAGNTIYF
TGTGCTAGTGGTTTGTCGACAGCTGGAAACACCATATATTTT
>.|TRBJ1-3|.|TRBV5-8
CASSLRTAGNTIYF
TGTGCCAGCAGCTTGAGGACGGCCGGAAACACCATATATTTT
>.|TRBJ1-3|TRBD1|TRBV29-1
CSADRDRNTIYF
TGCAGCGCCGACAGGGACCGGAACACCATATATTTT
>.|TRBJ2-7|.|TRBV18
CASSPSGTYEQYF
TGTGCCAGCTCACCTTCCGGGACCTACGAGCAGTACTTC
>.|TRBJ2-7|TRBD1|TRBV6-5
CASNPGGSTTYEQYF
TGTGCCAGCAACCCAGGGGGCTCGACAACCTACGAGCAGTACTTC
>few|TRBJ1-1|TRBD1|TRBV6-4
CATIRDRADTEAFF
TGTGCAACGATTCGGGACAGGGCTGACACTGAAGCTTTCTTT
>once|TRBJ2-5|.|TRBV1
CTSSRDSPPGLVRETQYF
TGCACCAGCAGCCGCGATTCTCCCCCGGGACTAGTACGGGAGACCCAGTACTTC
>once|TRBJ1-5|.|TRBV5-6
CASSFWGGRNQPQHF
TGTGCCAGCAGCTTTTGGGGCGGACGGAATCAGCCCCAGCATTTT
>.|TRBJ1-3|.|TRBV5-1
CASSFGQRNTIYF
TGCGCCAGCAGCTTCGGACAAAGAAACACCATATATTTT
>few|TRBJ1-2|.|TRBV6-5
CASSYSTSLVHGYTF
TGTGCCAGCAGTTACTCGACCTCCCTCGTACATGGCTACACCTTC
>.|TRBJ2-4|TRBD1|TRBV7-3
CASSQGGQGKYIQYF
TGTGCCAGCAGCCAAGGAGGACAGGGGAAGTACATTCAGTACTTC
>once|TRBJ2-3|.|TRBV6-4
CASSRLGGTDTQYF
TGTGCCAGCAGTCGACTAGGGGGCACAGATACGCAGTATTTT
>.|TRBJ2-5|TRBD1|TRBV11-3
CASSTGQDETQYF
TGTGCCAGCAGCACCGGACAGGACGAGACCCAGTACTTC
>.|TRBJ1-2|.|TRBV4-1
CASSQEGRVDYGYTF
TGCGCCAGCAGCCAAGAGGGCAGGGTAGACTATGGCTACACCTTC
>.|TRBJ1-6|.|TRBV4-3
CASSQVPYRSSSPLHF
TGCGCCAGCAGCCAAGTACCGTACAGGTCATCTTCACCCCTCCACTTT
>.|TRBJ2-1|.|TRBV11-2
CASSLGGAVGEQFF
TGTGCCAGCAGCTTAGGTGGAGCGGTGGGGGAGCAGTTCTTC
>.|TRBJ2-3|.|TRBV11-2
CASSLVSPEDTQYF
TGTGCCAGCAGCTTAGTTTCCCCAGAAGATACGCAGTATTTT
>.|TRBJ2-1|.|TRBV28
CASSLVGGGTYNEQFF
TGTGCCAGCAGTTTAGTGGGGGGCGGCACCTACAATGAGCAGTTCTTC
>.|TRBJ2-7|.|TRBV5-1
CASTSAVGGYEQYF
TGCGCCAGCACCTCAGCGGTCGGGGGCTACGAGCAGTACTTC
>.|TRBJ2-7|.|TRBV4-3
CASSRGGAGDYEQYF
TGCGCCAGCAGCCGGGGGGGGGCAGGCGACTACGAGCAGTACTTC
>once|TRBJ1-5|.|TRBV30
CAAGLGNQPQHF
TGTGCGGCGGGGCTGGGCAATCAGCCCCAGCATTTT
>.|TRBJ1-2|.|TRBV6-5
CASSGGNREAGGYTF
TGTGCCAGCAGTGGGGGAAACAGGGAGGCAGGCGGCTACACCTTC
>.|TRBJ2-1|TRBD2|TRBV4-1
CASSQLAGAGGDEQFF
TGCGCCAGCAGCCAACTAGCGGGGGCCGGCGGGGATGAGCAGTTCTTC
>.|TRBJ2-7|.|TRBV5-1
CASSLEWTGYEQYF
TGCGCCAGCAGCTTGGAATGGACGGGCTACGAGCAGTACTTC
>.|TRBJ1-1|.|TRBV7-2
CASSLRGDRNTEAFF
TGTGCCAGCAGCTTAAGGGGAGATCGGAACACTGAAGCTTTCTTT
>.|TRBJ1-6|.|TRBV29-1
CSYRGGSGSPLHF
TGCAGCTATCGGGGGGGCTCGGGTTCACCCCTCCACTTT
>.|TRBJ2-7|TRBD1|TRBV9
CASSLRDSKYEQYF
TGTGCCAGCAGCTTAAGGGACAGTAAGTACGAGCAGTACTTC
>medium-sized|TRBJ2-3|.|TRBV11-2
CASSLTTDTQYF
TGTGCCAGCAGCTTAACTACAGATACGCAGTATTTT
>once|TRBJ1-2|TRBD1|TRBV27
CASSLSGTGDRGYGYTF
TGTGCCAGCAGTTTATCGGGGACAGGGGATCGGGGCTATGGCTACACCTTC
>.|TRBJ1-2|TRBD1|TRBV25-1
CASSENQGDRGYTF
TGTGCCAGCAGTGAAAACCAGGGGGATCGTGGCTACACCTTC
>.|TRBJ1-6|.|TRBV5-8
CASSLRNPSSPLHF
TGTGCCAGCAGCTTGCGGAACCCAAGCTCACCCCTCCACTTT
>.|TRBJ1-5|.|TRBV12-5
CASGLVLFGQGRGNQPQHF
TGTGCTAGTGGTTTGGTACTCTTTGGGCAAGGGAGAGGCAATCAGCCCCAGCATTTT
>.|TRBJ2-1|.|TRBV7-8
CASSLALAVGSEQFF
TGTGCCAGCAGCTTAGCGCTGGCGGTCGGTTCTGAGCAGTTCTTC
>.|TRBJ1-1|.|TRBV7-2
CATVGDTEAFF
TGTGCTACGGTGGGGGACACTGAAGCTTTCTTT
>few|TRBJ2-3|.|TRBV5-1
CASSLIRSSTDTQYF
TGCGCCAGCAGCTTGATCAGGTCTAGCACAGATACGCAGTATTTT
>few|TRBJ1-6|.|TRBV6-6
CASSAGQMEFEPLHF
TGTGCCAGCAGTGCCGGACAGATGGAATTTGAACCCCTCCACTTT
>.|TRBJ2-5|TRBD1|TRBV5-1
CASSLGTGQGETQYF
TGCGCCAGCAGCTTGGGGACAGGGCAGGGAGAGACCCAGTACTTC
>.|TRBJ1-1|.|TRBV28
CASTSRPGTEAFF
TGTGCCAGCACCTCCCGTCCGGGGACTGAAGCTTTCTTT
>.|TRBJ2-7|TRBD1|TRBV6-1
CASSDRQGDRQYF
TGTGCCAGCAGTGACAGACAGGGGGACCGGCAGTACTTC
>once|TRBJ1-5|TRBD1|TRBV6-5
CASRAGGVQPQHF
TGTGCCAGCAGGGCAGGGGGGGTTCAGCCCCAGCATTTT
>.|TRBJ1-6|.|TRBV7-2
CASTLDGAGSSYNSPLHF
TGTGCCAGCACCCTAGATGGCGCAGGGAGCTCCTATAATTCACCCCTCCACTTT
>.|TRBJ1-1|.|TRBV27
CASSLKSGRGTEAFF
TGTGCCAGCAGTCTCAAGTCCGGGCGCGGCACTGAAGCTTTCTTT
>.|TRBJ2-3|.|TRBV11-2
CASSLVRNTQYF
TGTGCCAGCAGCTTAGTTAGAAATACGCAGTATTTT
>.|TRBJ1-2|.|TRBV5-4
CASSRVAQDFYGYTF
TGTGCCAGCAGCAGGGTTGCACAGGACTTCTATGGCTACACCTTC
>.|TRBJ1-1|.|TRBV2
CASRGIAKGTEAFF
TGTGCCAGCAGGGGAATAGCCAAAGGCACTGAAGCTTTCTTT
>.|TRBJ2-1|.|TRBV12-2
CASRRAGLPMRQFF
TGTGCAAGTCGTCGGGCGGGACTACCAATGAGGCAGTTCTTC
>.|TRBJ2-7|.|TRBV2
CASSLSLGQYF
TGTGCCAGCAGTTTATCCCTGGGGCAGTACTTC
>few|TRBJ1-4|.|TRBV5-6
CASSYAGAEKLFF
TGTGCCAGCAGCTATGCGGGGGCCGAAAAACTGTTTTTT
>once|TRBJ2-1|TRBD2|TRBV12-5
CASTGRIRYNEQFF
TGTGCTAGCACCGGGAGGATTCGTTACAATGAGCAGTTCTTC
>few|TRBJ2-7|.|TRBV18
CASGRENGGEQYF
TGTGCCAGCGGCCGTGAGAACGGAGGCGAGCAGTACTTC
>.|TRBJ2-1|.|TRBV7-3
CASSLTDSPRRNEQFF
TGTGCCAGCAGCTTAACGGACTCCCCCCGAAGGAATGAGCAGTTCTTC
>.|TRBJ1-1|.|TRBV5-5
CASSLVILNTEAFF
TGTGCCAGCAGCTTGGTTATCCTCAACACTGAAGCTTTCTTT